What follows are 2 T cell receptor beta chains derived from one specimen sequenced in a study of cytomegalovirus exposure and HLA in healthy donors. Vbeta (60) and Jbeta (13) primers were used in the PCR. Here immunoSEQ multiplex PCR was the method, and the copy in TCRdb shows in-frame clones only, minus some. The repertoire holds some 110,000 clones, with 60% to 75% as singletons. Sequenced: PBMCs. The receptors here all came from a male donor in good health and CMV-seropositive.

This chain connects TRBV7-7 to TRBJ2-2; D not certain. The CDR3 is 14 amino acids. V was pared by 0 bases and J by 6 bases, with 8 bases between. CDR1 SSHAT and CDR2 FNYEAQ come from the germline V gene (reference sequence). In DNA form, the CDR3 reads TGTGCCAGCAGCTTAGCAGAAGAGTCCGGGGAGCTGTTTTTT. Translating gives CASSLAEESGELFF.

There are a few counts of this clone. The chain employs TRBV4-3 and TRBJ2-2; D not certain. The germline V and J ends were trimmed by 6 bases and 0 bases, with 8 bases remaining between them. Germline lookup yields CDR1 LGHNA and CDR2 YSLEER. This CDR3 has 14 residues. This CDR3 reads CASRTLANTGELFF. In nucleotides, the CDR3 is TGCGCCAGCAGGACACTCGCGAACACCGGGGAGCTGTTTTTT.